Below are 3 T cell receptor beta chains sequenced from a single sample in a study of shared clonotypes between healthy human individuals. Only in-frame clones appear in the TCRdb table, and some are missing; sequencing was by immunoSEQ multiplex PCR. The sample records around 2,000,000 clones, 85% to 95% being singletons. CD8 cells classed as naive were CD45RO-negative and positively selected for CCR7, excluding terminally differentiated effector memory CD45RA+ cells. The sequenced sample was naive CD8+ T cells from PBMCs. Source of these receptors: a man between 18 and 35 years old in good health. Some clones in this sample may be carry-over from other donors' samples.

The rearrangement uses TRBV15 and TRBJ1-4; 8 nucleotides align to TRBD1. Germline CDR1 reads LNHNV; CDR2 reads YYDKDF (reference sequence). The CDR3 is 17 residues long. Germline trimming cut 5 bases from V and 7 bases from J; bases unmatched to any gene: 15. The CDR3 region has the DNA TGTGCCACCAGCGGGGACGGACAGGGACTTATTGGTGAAAAACTGTTTTTT. It encodes CATSGDGQGLIGEKLFF.

The chain uses TRBV2 and TRBJ2-4; D is undetermined. CDR3 size: 13 residues. CDR1 is SNHLY and CDR2 is FYNNEI in the germline V gene. V was cut by 10 bases and J by 2 bases, with 12 bases left in between. The CDR3 here is CAISRSPKNIQYF. The CDR3, as DNA: TGTGCCATTTCGCGGAGCCCCAAAAACATTCAGTACTTC.

J is TRBJ1-4 and V is TRBV7-3; D gene ambiguous. Germline V gives CDR1 SGHTA, CDR2 FQGTGA. Trimming removed 1 base at V and 5 bases at J, with 8 bases between. This CDR3 contains 14 residues. This CDR3 reads CASSLIRANEKLFF. CDR3 in DNA: TGTGCCAGCAGCTTAATCCGGGCCAATGAAAAACTGTTTTTT.